The present T cell receptor (beta chain) was sequenced within a study of blood T cell repertoires in COVID-19. Study processing details: Quantification of nucleated cells was approximated via reference gene primer amplification. Measured with immunoSEQ multiplex PCR; TCRdb has only the in-frame clones, and not every one. The V and J calls and the clone size are those of that table, but D and trimming were determined from the DNA. The sample lists more than 250,000 clones, 90% occurring once. The CDR3 has 14 amino acids. The germline CDR1 and CDR2 sequences are SNHLY and FYNNEI. Trimming took 3 bases from V and 3 from J; bases not matched to a gene: 5.

Sequenced material: PBMCs or T cells enriched from blood (not recorded which). This chain uses TRBV2 with TRBJ2-7; 7 nucleotides line up with TRBD1. The source of this sequence is a woman in her late teens or twenties with acute COVID-19. The CDR3 here is CASSEQGEYYEQYF. In DNA, the CDR3 is TGTGCCAGCAGTGAGCAGGGGGAATACTACGAGCAGTACTTC.